Described below is a single T cell receptor beta chain sequence and its context. This entry is derived from a study of cytomegalovirus exposure and HLA in healthy donors. Study information: The platform used for the approximately 120 validation repertoires matched that of the approximately 640 first-cohort repertoires, a later analysis reported.

Assay used: immunoSEQ multiplex PCR; TCRdb lists only in-frame clones, some missing. The table lists about 60,000 clones, 90% to 96% of them singletons. The TCR originated in a young man in good health and CMV-seronegative. The material sequenced was PBMCs.

CDR3 protein: CASKLAGPSEQFF. CDR3 nucleotides: TGTGCCAGCAAACTAGCGGGCCCCTCGGAGCAGTTCTTC. This chain connects TRBV27 to TRBJ2-1, with 9 bases that match TRBD2. Germline V CDR1 and CDR2: MNHEY, SMNVEV (reference sequence). Trimming removed 7 bases from V and 10 bases from J; junction bases left unmatched: 8. The CDR3 extends over 13 amino acids.